A single sample gave rise to the 3 T cell receptor beta chains below, sequenced in a study of PD-L1 blockade in urothelial cancer. The table came from immunoSEQ multiplex PCR; TCRdb's copy has only in-frame clones and leaves some out. The sample lists about 91,000 clones; roughly 90% were seen once. The sequencing used PBMCs, collected around atezolizumab (anti-PD-L1) treatment. The receptors here all came from a man in his sixties with urothelial cancer.

The chain couples TRBV7-9 to TRBJ1-1, with a possible D match to TRBD1 (5 bases). Germline CDR1 reads SEHNR; CDR2 reads FQNEAQ (reference sequence). The CDR3 sequence is 15 residues long. The V end lost 1 base, the J end lost 1 base, and 10 bases lay between the germline ends. CDR3 sequence reads: CASSLGGVTNTEAFF. The CDR3 DNA sequence: TGTGCCAGCAGCTTAGGGGGGGTCACGAACACTGAAGCTTTCTTT.

The rearrangement uses TRBV5-1 and TRBJ1-1; tentatively, D is TRBD1 (6 bases). CDR1 is SGHRS, CDR2 YFSETQ, per germline. V was clipped by 2 bases and J by 0 bases, with 11 bases between them. CDR3 size: 15 residues. The CDR3, as DNA: TGCGCCAGCAGCTTCACTACAGGGATGAACACTGAAGCTTTCTTT. Its protein is CASSFTTGMNTEAFF.

The rearrangement links TRBV4-3 to TRBJ1-1, with D possibly matching TRBD1 (6 bases). CDR3 length: 14 amino acids. V was pared by 7 bases and J by 3 bases, with 15 bases between. Per germline, CDR1 LGHNA and CDR2 YSLEER. The CDR3 sequence: CASNTGYSDTEAFF. CDR3 nucleotide sequence: TGCGCCAGCAATACAGGGTATTCGGACACTGAAGCTTTCTTT.